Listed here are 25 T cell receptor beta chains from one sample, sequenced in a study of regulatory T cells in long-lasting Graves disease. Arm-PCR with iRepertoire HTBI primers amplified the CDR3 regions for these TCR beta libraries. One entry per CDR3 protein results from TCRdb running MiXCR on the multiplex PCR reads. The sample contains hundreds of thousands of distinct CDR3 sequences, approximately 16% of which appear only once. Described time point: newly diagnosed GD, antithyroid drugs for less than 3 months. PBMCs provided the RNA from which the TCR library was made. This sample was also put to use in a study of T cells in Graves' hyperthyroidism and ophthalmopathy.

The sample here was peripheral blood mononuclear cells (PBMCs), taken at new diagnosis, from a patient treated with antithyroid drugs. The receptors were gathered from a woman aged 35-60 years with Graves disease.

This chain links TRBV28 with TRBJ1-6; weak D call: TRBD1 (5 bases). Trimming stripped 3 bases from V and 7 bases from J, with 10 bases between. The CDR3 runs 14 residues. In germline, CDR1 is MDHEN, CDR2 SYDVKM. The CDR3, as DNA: TGTGCCAGCAGTTTGCAGGGAATCAATTCACCCCTCCACTTT. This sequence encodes CASSLQGINSPLHF.

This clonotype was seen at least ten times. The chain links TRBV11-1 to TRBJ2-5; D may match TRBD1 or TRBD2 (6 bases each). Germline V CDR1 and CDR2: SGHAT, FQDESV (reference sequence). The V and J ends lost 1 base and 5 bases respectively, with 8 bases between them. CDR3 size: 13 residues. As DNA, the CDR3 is TGTGCCAGCAGCTTAGTCGGGGGCGAGACCCAGTACTTC. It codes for CASSLVGGETQYF. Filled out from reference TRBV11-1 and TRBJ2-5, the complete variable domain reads EAEVAQSPRYKITEKSQAVAFWCDPISGHATLYWYRQILGQGPELLVQFQDESVVDDSQLPKDRFSAERLKGVDSTLKIQPAELGDSAMYLCASSLVGGETQYFGPGTRLLVL.

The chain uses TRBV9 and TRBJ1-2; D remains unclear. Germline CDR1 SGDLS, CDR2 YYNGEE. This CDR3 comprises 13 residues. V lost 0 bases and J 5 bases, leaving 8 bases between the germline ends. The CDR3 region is CASSVGAVYGYTF. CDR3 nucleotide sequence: TGTGCCAGCAGCGTAGGGGCGGTATATGGCTACACCTTC.

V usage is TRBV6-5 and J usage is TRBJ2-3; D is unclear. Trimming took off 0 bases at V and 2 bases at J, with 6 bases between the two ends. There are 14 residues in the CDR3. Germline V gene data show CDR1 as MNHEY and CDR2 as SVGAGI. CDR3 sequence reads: CASSYSPTTDTQYF. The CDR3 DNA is TGTGCCAGCAGTTACTCGCCCACCACAGATACGCAGTATTTT.

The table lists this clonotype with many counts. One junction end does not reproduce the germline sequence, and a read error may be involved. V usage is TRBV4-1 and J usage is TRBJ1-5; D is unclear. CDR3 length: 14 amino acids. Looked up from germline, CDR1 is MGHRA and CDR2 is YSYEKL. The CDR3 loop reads CASSQGQVNQPQHF. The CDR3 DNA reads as TGTGCCAGCAGCCAAGGGCAGGTGAATCAGCCCCAGCATTTT.

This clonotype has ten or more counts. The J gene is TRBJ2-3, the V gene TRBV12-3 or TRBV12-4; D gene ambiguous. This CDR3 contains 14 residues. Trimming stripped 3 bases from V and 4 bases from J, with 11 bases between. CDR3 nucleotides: TGTGCCAGCAGTTTGTTTTTTCAGGCAGATACGCAGTATTTT. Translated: CASSLFFQADTQYF.

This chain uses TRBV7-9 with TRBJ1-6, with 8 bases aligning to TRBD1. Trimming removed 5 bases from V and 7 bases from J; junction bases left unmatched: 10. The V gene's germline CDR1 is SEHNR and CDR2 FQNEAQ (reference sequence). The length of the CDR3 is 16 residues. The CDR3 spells CASSPSGGSRNSPLHF. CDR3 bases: TGTGCCAGCAGCCCCTCAGGGGGCTCGAGAAATTCACCCCTCCACTTT.

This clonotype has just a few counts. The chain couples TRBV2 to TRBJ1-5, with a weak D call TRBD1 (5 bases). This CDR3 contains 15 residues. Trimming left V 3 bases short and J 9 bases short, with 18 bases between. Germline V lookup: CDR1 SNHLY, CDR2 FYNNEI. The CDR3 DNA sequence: TGTGCCAGCAGTGATCCTACCGCCGTTGGGGGGCCCCAGCATTTT. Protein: CASSDPTAVGGPQHF.

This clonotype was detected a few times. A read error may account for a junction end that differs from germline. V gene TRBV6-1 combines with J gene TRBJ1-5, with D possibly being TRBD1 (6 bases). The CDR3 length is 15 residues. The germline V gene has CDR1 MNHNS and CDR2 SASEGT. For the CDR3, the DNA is TGCGCCAGCATGGGGACACCGGCCCGGAATCAGCCCCAGCATTTT. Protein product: CASMGTPARNQPQHF.

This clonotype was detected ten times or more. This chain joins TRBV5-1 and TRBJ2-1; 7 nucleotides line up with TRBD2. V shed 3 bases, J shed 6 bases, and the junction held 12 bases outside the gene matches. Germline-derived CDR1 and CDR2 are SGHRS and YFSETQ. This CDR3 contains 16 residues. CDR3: CASSYSGPPSPNEQFF. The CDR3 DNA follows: TGCGCCAGCAGCTATAGCGGGCCACCCTCCCCCAATGAGCAGTTCTTC.

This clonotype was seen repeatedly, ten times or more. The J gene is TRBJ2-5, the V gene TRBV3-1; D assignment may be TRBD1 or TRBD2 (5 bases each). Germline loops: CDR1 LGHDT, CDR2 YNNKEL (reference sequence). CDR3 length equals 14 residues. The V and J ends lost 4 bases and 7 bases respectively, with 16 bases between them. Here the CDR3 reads CASSPWDQNGTQYF. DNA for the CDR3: TGTGCCAGCAGCCCCTGGGACCAAAACGGGACCCAGTACTTC.

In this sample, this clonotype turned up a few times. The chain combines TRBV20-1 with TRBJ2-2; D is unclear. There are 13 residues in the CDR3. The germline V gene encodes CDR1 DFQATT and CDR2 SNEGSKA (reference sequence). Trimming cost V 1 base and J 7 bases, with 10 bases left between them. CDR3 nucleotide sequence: TGCAGTGCTAGAGCACCACTTGGCGGGGAGCTGTTTTTT. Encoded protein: CSARAPLGGELFF.

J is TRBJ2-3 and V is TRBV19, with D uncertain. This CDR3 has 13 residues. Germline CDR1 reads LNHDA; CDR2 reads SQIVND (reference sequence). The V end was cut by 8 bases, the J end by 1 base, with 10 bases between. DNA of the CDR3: TGTGCCAGTGAGGTATTAGGCACAGATACGCAGTATTTT. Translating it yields CASEVLGTDTQYF. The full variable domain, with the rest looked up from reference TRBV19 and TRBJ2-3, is DGGITQSPKYLFRKEGQNVTLSCEQNLNHDAMYWYRQDPGQGLRLIYYSQIVNDFQKGDIAEGYSVSREKKESFPLTVTSAQKNPTAFYLCASEVLGTDTQYFGPGTRLTVL.

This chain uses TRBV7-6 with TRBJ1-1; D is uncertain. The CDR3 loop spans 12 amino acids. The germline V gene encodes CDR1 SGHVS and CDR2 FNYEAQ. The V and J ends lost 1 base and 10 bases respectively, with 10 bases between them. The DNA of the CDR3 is TGTGCCAGCAGCTTAGGTGCGACAAGAGCTTTCTTT. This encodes CASSLGATRAFF.

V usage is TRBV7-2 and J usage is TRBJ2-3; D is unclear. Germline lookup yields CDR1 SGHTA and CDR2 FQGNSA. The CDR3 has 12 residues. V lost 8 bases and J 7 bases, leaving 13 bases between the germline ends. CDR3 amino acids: CASSAPRNTQYF. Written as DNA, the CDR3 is TGTGCCAGCTCCGCCCCTCGTAATACGCAGTATTTT.

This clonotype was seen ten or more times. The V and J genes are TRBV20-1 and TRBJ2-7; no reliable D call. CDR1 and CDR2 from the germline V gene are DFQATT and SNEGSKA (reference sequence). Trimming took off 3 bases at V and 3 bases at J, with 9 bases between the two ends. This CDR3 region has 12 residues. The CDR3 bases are TGCAGTGCTAGGGGCAGCCTCTACGAGCAGTACTTC. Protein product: CSARGSLYEQYF.

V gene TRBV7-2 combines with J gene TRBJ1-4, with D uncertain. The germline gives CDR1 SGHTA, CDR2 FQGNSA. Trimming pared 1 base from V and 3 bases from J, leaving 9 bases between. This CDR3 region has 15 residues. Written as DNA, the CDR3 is TGTGCCAGCAGCTTAGTCCCAGGTTCTAATGAAAAACTGTTTTTT. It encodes CASSLVPGSNEKLFF.

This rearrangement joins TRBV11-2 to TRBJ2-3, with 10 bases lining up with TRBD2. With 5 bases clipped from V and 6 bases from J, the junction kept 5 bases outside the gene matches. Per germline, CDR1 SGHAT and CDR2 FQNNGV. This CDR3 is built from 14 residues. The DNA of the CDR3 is TGTGCCAGCAGCGATCCGGGACTAGCGGATACGCAGTATTTT. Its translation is CASSDPGLADTQYF. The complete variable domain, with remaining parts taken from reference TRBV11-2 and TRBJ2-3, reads EAGVAQSPRYKIIEKRQSVAFWCNPISGHATLYWYQQILGQGPKLLIQFQNNGVVDDSQLPKDRFSAERLKGVDSTLKIQPAKLEDSAVYLCASSDPGLADTQYFGPGTRLTVL.

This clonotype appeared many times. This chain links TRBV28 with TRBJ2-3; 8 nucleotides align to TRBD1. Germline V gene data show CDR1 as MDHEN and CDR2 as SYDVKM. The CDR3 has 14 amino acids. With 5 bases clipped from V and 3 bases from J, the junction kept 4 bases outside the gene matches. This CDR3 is CASSKGQGTDTQYF. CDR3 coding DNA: TGTGCCAGCAGTAAAGGACAGGGTACAGATACGCAGTATTTT. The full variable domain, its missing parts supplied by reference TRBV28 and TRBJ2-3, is DVKVTQSSRYLVKRTGEKVFLECVQDMDHENMFWYRQDPGLGLRLIYFSYDVKMKEKGDIPEGYSVSREKKERFSLILESASTNQTSMYLCASSKGQGTDTQYFGPGTRLTVL.

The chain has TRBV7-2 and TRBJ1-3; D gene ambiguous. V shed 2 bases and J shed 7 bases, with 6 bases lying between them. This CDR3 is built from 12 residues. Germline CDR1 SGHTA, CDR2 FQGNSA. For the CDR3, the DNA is TGTGCCAGCAGCTTAAAAGCGAACACCATATATTTT. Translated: CASSLKANTIYF.

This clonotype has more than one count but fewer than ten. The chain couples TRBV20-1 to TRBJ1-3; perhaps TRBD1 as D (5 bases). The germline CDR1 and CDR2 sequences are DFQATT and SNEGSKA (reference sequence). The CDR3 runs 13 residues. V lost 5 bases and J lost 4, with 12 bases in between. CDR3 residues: CSAWGRKGNTIYF. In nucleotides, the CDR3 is TGCAGTGCTTGGGGACGGAAAGGAAACACCATATATTTT.

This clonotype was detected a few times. CDR3 sequence: CASSMARVIIYTEAFF. The DNA of the CDR3 is TGTGCCAGCAGTATGGCCAGGGTTATAATCTACACTGAAGCTTTCTTT. The chain joins TRBV27 to TRBJ1-1; possible D gene TRBD1, 5 bases. The CDR3 loop spans 16 amino acids. The V end was cut by 5 bases, the J end by 3 bases, with 19 bases between. Germline CDR1 and CDR2: MNHEY and SMNVEV (reference sequence).

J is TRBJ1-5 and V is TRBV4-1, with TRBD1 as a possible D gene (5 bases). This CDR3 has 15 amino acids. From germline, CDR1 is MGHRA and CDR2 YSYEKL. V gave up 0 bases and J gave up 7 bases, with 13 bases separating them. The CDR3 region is CASSQDVGVGQPQHF. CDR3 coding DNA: TGCGCCAGCAGCCAAGATGTAGGGGTGGGGCAGCCCCAGCATTTT.

The CDR3 reads CASSILGVGNTEAFF. The CDR3 bases are TGTGCCAGTAGTATCCTAGGCGTAGGGAACACTGAAGCTTTCTTT. This sequence joins TRBV19 and TRBJ1-1, with D uncertain. The CDR3 contains 15 residues. From germline, CDR1 is LNHDA and CDR2 SQIVND (reference sequence). V lost 3 bases to trimming and J lost 1 base, with 12 bases between them.

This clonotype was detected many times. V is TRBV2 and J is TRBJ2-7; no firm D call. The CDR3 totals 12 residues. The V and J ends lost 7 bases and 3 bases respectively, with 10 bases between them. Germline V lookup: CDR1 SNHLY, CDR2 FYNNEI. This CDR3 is CASKTDGYEQYF. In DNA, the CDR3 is TGTGCCAGCAAAACAGACGGCTACGAGCAGTACTTC.